This T cell receptor (beta chain) was captured by sequencing in a study of blood T cell repertoires in COVID-19. The CDR3 length is 14 residues. Germline V gives CDR1 LGHDT, CDR2 YNNKEL (reference sequence). J gave up 3 bases and V 4 bases, and 4 bases lay outside the gene matches. The authors' processing: Cell counts per sample came from amplifying reference gene primers. Profiled with immunoSEQ multiplex PCR; TCRdb holds only in-frame clones, not every one. The V and J calls and clone size were taken over from that table, and D and trimming were inferred from the DNA. The table includes some 150,000 clones, around 80% detected once.

The source of this sequence is a woman of 80 years or more with active or convalescent COVID-19. Sequenced material: peripheral blood. The chain links TRBV3-1 (or the pseudogene TRBV3-2) to TRBJ1-1; 8 nucleotides align to TRBD1. CDR3 sequence (DNA): TGTGCCAGCAGCCCCAGACAGGGGCACACTGAAGCTTTCTTT. It encodes CASSPRQGHTEAFF.